The rows below give T cell receptor beta chains drawn from one sample of a study of Graves' ophthalmopathy and Graves' hyperthyroidism. Each CDR3 protein is one row after TCRdb ran MiXCR on the multiplex PCR reads. The data show over 450,000 distinct CDR3 sequences, approximately 14% seen once. Specimen: blood. These receptors were taken from a woman in her 30s with Graves' ophthalmopathy. The CDR3 runs from the conserved cysteine through the conserved F or W. The D gene is left open where the match is weak. Part of the rows lack a size; the others show once, few, many or a class for expanded clones.

>.|many|TRBV11-3|TRBJ2-7
CASRRDGGTYEQYF
TGTGCCAGTAGACGGGACGGCGGAACCTACGAGCAGTACTTC
>.|.|TRBV30|TRBJ1-1
CAWSEAENTEAFF
TGTGCCTGGAGTGAGGCGGAGAACACTGAAGCTTTCTTT
>TRBD1|many|TRBV3-1|TRBJ1-2
CASSQIRDRPFYGYTF
TGTGCCAGCAGCCAAATTCGGGACAGACCCTTCTATGGCTACACCTTC
>.|.|TRBV12-5|TRBJ2-7
CASGLWYEQYF
TGTGCTAGTGGTTTGTGGTACGAGCAGTACTTC
>TRBD2|many|TRBV20-1|TRBJ2-7
CSANGLAGHPGDEQYF
TGCAGTGCTAACGGGCTAGCGGGCCATCCAGGGGACGAGCAGTACTTC
>.|many|TRBV29-1|TRBJ1-2
CSVVRGNYGYTF
TGCAGCGTTGTCAGGGGAAACTATGGCTACACCTTC
>.|.|TRBV28|TRBJ2-7
CASSPQAGYYEQYF
TGTGCCAGCAGTCCCCAGGCGGGGTACTACGAGCAGTACTTC
>.|many|TRBV12-3/TRBV12-4|TRBJ1-3
CASSLAHRSGNTIYF
TGTGCCAGCAGTTTAGCGCACAGGTCCGGAAACACCATATATTTT
>TRBD2|many|TRBV6-5|TRBJ2-7
CASIWPEPGGEQYF
TGTGCCAGCATATGGCCCGAGCCGGGGGGGGAGCAGTACTTC
>.|many|TRBV6-1|TRBJ2-5
CASSEVAETQYF
TGTGCCAGCAGTGAAGTGGCTGAGACCCAGTACTTC
>TRBD2|many|TRBV28|TRBJ2-5
CASSLGGTGTKETQYF
TGTGCCAGCAGTTTAGGAGGTACCGGGACTAAAGAGACCCAGTACTTC
>.|many|TRBV30|TRBJ2-2
CAWSRNIRGTGELFF
TGTGCCTGGAGTAGGAACATCCGAGGCACCGGGGAGCTGTTTTTT
>.|many|TRBV12-3/TRBV12-4|TRBJ1-3
CASEGESGNTIYF
TGTGCCAGCGAAGGAGAGTCTGGAAACACCATATATTTT
>.|many|TRBV20-1|TRBJ2-5
CSARPTRQESKETQYF
TGCAGTGCTAGGCCCACCCGACAGGAGAGCAAGGAGACCCAGTACTTC
>.|many|TRBV30|TRBJ1-1
CAWSPTDREGKETEAFF
TGTGCCTGGAGCCCGACCGACCGGGAGGGAAAGGAAACTGAAGCTTTCTTT
>TRBD2|.|TRBV20-1|TRBJ2-2
CSAIHPGLAGVGGAGELFF
TGCAGTGCTATACATCCGGGACTAGCGGGAGTTGGGGGCGCCGGGGAGCTGTTTTTT
>TRBD2|many|TRBV12-5|TRBJ2-5
CASATSGGQETQYF
TGTGCTAGTGCGACTAGCGGGGGGCAAGAGACCCAGTACTTC
>.|many|TRBV9|TRBJ1-1
CASSVDGLDEAFF
TGTGCCAGCAGCGTAGATGGGCTGGATGAAGCTTTCTTT
>.|many|TRBV11-2|TRBJ1-1
CASSGGARFGTEAFF
TGTGCCAGCAGCGGGGGGGCGCGGTTCGGCACTGAAGCTTTCTTT
>TRBD1|many|TRBV28|TRBJ1-5
CASTTGQVNQPQHF
TGTGCCTCCACAACGGGACAGGTTAATCAGCCCCAGCATTTT
>.|many|TRBV27|TRBJ2-4
CASSTNRDIKGVAKNIQYF
TGTGCCAGCAGTACAAACCGGGACATCAAAGGGGTAGCCAAAAACATTCAGTACTTC
>.|many|TRBV24-1|TRBJ1-2
CATSDPTIRRGYTF
TGTGCCACCAGTGACCCGACTATTCGTCGTGGCTACACCTTC
>.|few|TRBV18|TRBJ1-5
CASSPGGGGNQPQHF
TGTGCCAGCTCACCGGGGGGCGGGGGCAATCAGCCCCAGCATTTT
>.|many|TRBV20-1|TRBJ2-7
CSAPKDPDPPYEQYF
TGCAGTGCCCCCAAGGACCCCGACCCCCCCTACGAGCAGTACTTC
>TRBD1|many|TRBV5-1|TRBJ1-2
CASSLALGDRCGYTF
TGCGCCAGCAGCTTGGCCTTAGGGGACAGGTGTGGCTACACCTTC
>TRBD1|.|TRBV10-3|TRBJ1-1
CAARDRGLMNTEAFF
TGTGCCGCCCGGGACAGGGGTCTGATGAACACTGAAGCTTTCTTT
>.|many|TRBV12-3/TRBV12-4|TRBJ1-6
CASSSTTGGNSPLHF
TGTGCCAGCAGTTCTACGACGGGTGGCAATTCACCCCTCCACTTT
>TRBD1|.|TRBV11-3|TRBJ2-3
CASGQGLTDTQYF
TGTGCCAGCGGACAGGGTCTCACAGATACGCAGTATTTT